The 27 T cell receptor beta chains in this list originate from one sample, sequenced in a study of technical replicates of blood from several donors. The repertoire was sequenced with immunoSEQ multiplex PCR; TCRdb's copy has only in-frame clones and lacks some. The data show around 64,000 clones, about 94% seen once. Sequencing was carried out using PBMCs. The receptors stem from a human donor in good health. Some clones in this sample may be carry-over from other donors' samples.

V usage is TRBV11-3 and J usage is TRBJ2-2, with D perhaps TRBD2 (6 bases). Trimming shortened V by 7 bases and J by 1 base, and 16 bases separated the two germline ends. This CDR3 has 16 amino acids. Germline CDR1 SGHNT, CDR2 YENEEA. The CDR3 loop reads CASNIRRGRNTGELFF. The CDR3 DNA sequence: TGTGCCAGCAACATCAGGAGGGGCCGGAACACCGGGGAGCTGTTTTTT.

The V and J genes are TRBV7-2 and TRBJ2-3; 10 nucleotides align to TRBD1. The germline V gene encodes CDR1 SGHTA and CDR2 FQGNSA. The CDR3 is made up of 16 amino acids. V was pared by 5 bases and J by 2 bases, with 7 bases of the junction left unmatched. The CDR3 spells CASSADRGLVTDTQYF. The CDR3 DNA is TGTGCCAGCAGCGCAGACAGGGGGCTCGTCACAGATACGCAGTATTTT. Looking up the rest from reference TRBV7-2 and TRBJ2-3 gives the full variable domain: GAGVSQSPSNKVTEKGKDVELRCDPISGHTALYWYRQSLGQGLEFLIYFQGNSAPDKSGLPSDRFSAERTGGSVSTLTIQRTQQEDSAVYLCASSADRGLVTDTQYFGPGTRLTVL.

The chain is built from TRBV6-5 and TRBJ2-4; D ambiguous. With 6 bases removed from V and 0 bases from J, the gap between germline ends came to 9 bases. The CDR3 totals 14 residues. The germline CDR1 and CDR2 sequences are MNHEY and SVGAGI. DNA for the CDR3: TGTGCCAGCAGAAGCCCCTCAGCCAAAAACATTCAGTACTTC. Protein: CASRSPSAKNIQYF.

V and J are TRBV7-8 and TRBJ1-1; D possibly corresponds to TRBD1 (6 bases). V lost 1 base and J 4 bases, leaving 13 bases between the germline ends. Germline V CDR1 and CDR2: SGHVS, FQNEAQ. CDR3 length equals 15 residues. CDR3 sequence: CASSLEWGLGTEAFF. CDR3 nucleotide sequence: TGTGCCAGCAGCTTAGAGTGGGGGCTTGGCACTGAAGCTTTCTTT.

This rearrangement joins TRBV6-5 to TRBJ2-1, with no clear D. Germline CDR1 MNHEY, CDR2 SVGAGI. Trimming removed 0 bases at V and 9 bases at J, with 9 bases between. This CDR3 spans 13 amino acids. The DNA for the CDR3 is TGTGCCAGCAGTTACTCGAGTAGCATTGAGCAGTTCTTC. Its protein product is CASSYSSSIEQFF.

The chain has TRBV7-2 and TRBJ2-1, with 9 bases that match TRBD2. Germline assignment: CDR1 SGHTA and CDR2 FQGNSA. The length of the CDR3 is 15 residues. Trimming took 0 bases from V and 9 from J; bases not matched to a gene: 6. CDR3 amino acids: CASSLALAGVGEQFF. The CDR3 bases are TGTGCCAGCAGCTTAGCGTTAGCGGGAGTGGGTGAGCAGTTCTTC.

This sequence joins TRBV5-1 and TRBJ2-5, with D possibly matching TRBD1 (6 bases). Trimming cost V 4 bases and J 4 bases, with 11 bases left between them. The CDR3 is made up of 13 amino acids. CDR1 SGHRS and CDR2 YFSETQ come from the germline V gene. In nucleotides, the CDR3 is TGCGCCAGCAGCACCCGAGGGGGAGAGACCCAGTACTTC. Its translation is CASSTRGGETQYF.

Only a few counts were recorded for this clone. The V call is TRBV7-9, the J call TRBJ2-7, with TRBD1 matching 10 bases. Unmatched junction bases numbered 14, after V lost 4 bases and J lost 5 bases. Germline V CDR1 and CDR2: SEHNR, FQNEAQ (reference sequence). The CDR3 covers 17 residues. The CDR3 sequence: CASSSPLLDRGRHEQYF. The CDR3 DNA sequence: TGTGCCAGCAGCTCCCCACTACTCGACAGGGGGCGTCACGAGCAGTACTTC.

This clone came up once. The chain combines TRBV7-2 with TRBJ1-5, with D tentatively TRBD1 (6 bases). The CDR3 extends over 16 amino acids. V lost 5 bases to trimming and J lost 2 bases, with 16 bases between them. Per the germline V gene, CDR1 is SGHTA and CDR2 is FQGNSA. Here the CDR3 DNA reads TGTGCCAGCAGCACACAGGGACCCTTCGGCAATCAGCCCCAGCATTTT. Translated, it gives CASSTQGPFGNQPQHF.

V and J are TRBV4-2 and TRBJ2-5; 7 bases are a match to TRBD1. The CDR3 runs to 13 residues. Germline CDR1 is LGHNA and CDR2 is YNFKEQ. Trimming removed 4 bases from V and 4 bases from J; junction bases left unmatched: 3. The CDR3, as DNA: TGTGCCAGCAGCCGGAACAGGGGAGAGACCCAGTACTTC. Its protein is CASSRNRGETQYF.

The genes are TRBV7-2 and TRBJ1-2, with 11 bases that match TRBD1. CDR3 length: 13 amino acids. V was clipped by 5 bases and J by 7 bases; unmatched bases: 3. Germline CDR1 SGHTA, CDR2 FQGNSA. Here the CDR3 DNA reads TGTGCCAGCAGCCCGGACAGGGGGCTTGGCTACACCTTC. It specifies CASSPDRGLGYTF.

V gene TRBV7-9 combines with J gene TRBJ1-1; 7 nucleotides match TRBD1. This CDR3 is 17 amino acids long. In germline, CDR1 is SEHNR, CDR2 FQNEAQ (reference sequence). V dropped 5 bases and J dropped 0; count of bases not matched to a gene: 12. The CDR3 DNA is TGTGCCAGCAGCCCGCGCCCAGGGGGACCTATGAACACTGAAGCTTTCTTT. Protein product: CASSPRPGGPMNTEAFF.

J is TRBJ2-7 and V is TRBV19; D unclear. This CDR3 has 13 residues. V lost 4 bases, J lost 3 bases, and 10 bases lay in between. Germline V lookup: CDR1 LNHDA, CDR2 SQIVND (reference sequence). CDR3 coding DNA: TGTGCCAGTAGTACCCATGGCGGCTACGAGCAGTACTTC. This translates into CASSTHGGYEQYF. The variable domain in full, with the rest retrieved from reference TRBV19 and TRBJ2-7, is DGGITQSPKYLFRKEGQNVTLSCEQNLNHDAMYWYRQDPGQGLRLIYYSQIVNDFQKGDIAEGYSVSREKKESFPLTVTSAQKNPTAFYLCASSTHGGYEQYFGPGTRLTVT.

V is TRBV5-4 and J is TRBJ1-2; 9 bases are shared with TRBD1. V gave up 3 bases and J gave up 8 bases; unmatched junction bases: 11. This CDR3 is 15 amino acids long. Germline values: CDR1 SGHNT, CDR2 YYREEE (reference sequence). As DNA, the CDR3 is TGTGCCAGCAGCTATACCAAACAGGGGGCGGGAGGCTACACCTTC. This codes for CASSYTKQGAGGYTF. The whole variable domain, filled in from reference TRBV5-4 and TRBJ1-2, reads ETGVTQSPTHLIKTRGQQVTLRCSSQSGHNTVSWYQQALGQGPQFIFQYYREEENGRGNFPPRFSGLQFPNYSSELNVNALELDDSALYLCASSYTKQGAGGYTFGSGTRLTVV.

This chain connects TRBV10-3 to TRBJ2-7; possibly TRBD1 for D (5 bases). Trimming pared 4 bases from V and 0 bases from J, leaving 13 bases between. This CDR3 has 15 residues. The germline CDR1 and CDR2 sequences are ENHRY and SYGVKD. CDR3 sequence: CAISVRSRGSYEQYF. The DNA of the CDR3 is TGTGCCATCAGTGTTAGATCTAGGGGCTCCTACGAGCAGTACTTC.

V and J are TRBV6-5 and TRBJ1-6; D remains unclear. V was clipped by 0 bases and J by 7 bases, with 13 bases between them. This CDR3 contains 16 residues. CDR1 is MNHEY and CDR2 is SVGAGI in the germline V gene. This CDR3 is CASSYSILGRNSPLHF. The CDR3 region has the DNA TGTGCCAGCAGTTACTCGATTTTAGGGAGGAATTCACCCCTCCACTTT.

The chain recombines TRBV19 with TRBJ1-5; D gene uncertain. The CDR3 sequence is 16 residues long. The germline CDR1 and CDR2 sequences are LNHDA and SQIVND (reference sequence). V shed 6 bases and J shed 4 bases, with 19 bases lying between them. CDR3 nucleotide sequence: TGTGCCAGTAGCCCGGGGTTTGGAGGGTGGAATCAGCCCCAGCATTTT. This sequence encodes CASSPGFGGWNQPQHF.

The chain recombines TRBV7-9 with TRBJ1-4; D is ambiguous. This CDR3 has 16 residues. The germline V gene has CDR1 SEHNR and CDR2 FQNEAQ (reference sequence). Trimming cost V 2 bases and J 0 bases, with 10 bases left between them. The CDR3 region is CASSLTQTSTNEKLFF. The DNA for the CDR3 is TGTGCCAGCAGCTTAACACAGACCTCAACTAATGAAAAACTGTTTTTT.

The chain is built from TRBV4-1 and TRBJ1-2, with D possibly being TRBD1 (6 bases). Per the germline V gene, CDR1 is MGHRA and CDR2 is YSYEKL. The CDR3 loop spans 13 amino acids. V was trimmed by 1 base and J by 8 bases, leaving 11 bases between them. CDR3 in amino acids: CASSQVGGPGYTF. CDR3 bases: TGCGCCAGCAGCCAAGTTGGGGGCCCAGGCTACACCTTC.

V usage is TRBV6-1 and J usage is TRBJ2-7; D perhaps matches TRBD1 (6 bases). This CDR3 contains 14 residues. Germline CDR1 is MNHNS and CDR2 is SASEGT. The ends were cut back, 2 bases at V and 4 bases at J, with 12 bases in the middle. This CDR3 is CASSELGTHYEQYF. Written as DNA, the CDR3 is TGTGCCAGCAGTGAACTCGGGACACATTACGAGCAGTACTTC.

The gene calls are TRBV5-4 and TRBJ1-2, with 7 bases that match TRBD1. The germline CDR1 and CDR2 sequences are SGHNT and YYREEE (reference sequence). The ends lost 7 bases at V and 2 bases at J; junction bases unmatched: 5. This CDR3 has 13 residues. The CDR3 here is CASQPDRNYGYTF. DNA for the CDR3: TGTGCCAGCCAACCGGACAGGAACTATGGCTACACCTTC. Variable domain in full (rest from reference TRBV5-4 and TRBJ1-2): ETGVTQSPTHLIKTRGQQVTLRCSSQSGHNTVSWYQQALGQGPQFIFQYYREEENGRGNFPPRFSGLQFPNYSSELNVNALELDDSALYLCASQPDRNYGYTFGSGTRLTVV.

The genes are TRBV6-4 and TRBJ2-1; 11 bases fit TRBD2. In germline, CDR1 is MRHNA, CDR2 SNTAGT. This CDR3 is 15 amino acids long. After removal of 4 bases from V and 7 bases from J, the junction contained 6 bases not matched to a gene. The CDR3 sequence is CASSVAGGPSNEQFF. CDR3 nucleotide sequence: TGTGCCAGCAGTGTAGCGGGGGGGCCTTCGAATGAGCAGTTCTTC.

The V gene is TRBV7-2, the J gene TRBJ2-5; D gene uncertain. The CDR3 contains 13 residues. Trimming cost V 6 bases and J 1 base, with 9 bases left between them. Germline CDR1 SGHTA, CDR2 FQGNSA. The CDR3 nucleotides are TGTGCCAGCAGTCCGAACATCCAAGAGACCCAGTACTTC. This translates into CASSPNIQETQYF. The full variable domain, rest sourced from reference TRBV7-2 and TRBJ2-5, is GAGVSQSPSNKVTEKGKDVELRCDPISGHTALYWYRQSLGQGLEFLIYFQGNSAPDKSGLPSDRFSAERTGGSVSTLTIQRTQQEDSAVYLCASSPNIQETQYFGPGTRLLVL.

The gene calls are TRBV10-1 and TRBJ1-5, with D possibly TRBD1 on 6 matching bases. Trimming took 5 bases from V and 7 from J, leaving 12 bases between them. The germline gives CDR1 WNHNN, CDR2 SYGVQD (reference sequence). The CDR3 totals 13 residues. CDR3 sequence reads: CASSRQDGQPQHF. The CDR3 nucleotides read TGCGCCAGCAGTCGACAGGATGGGCAGCCCCAGCATTTT.

This chain links TRBV5-5 with TRBJ1-2; D might be TRBD1 (5 bases). There are 18 residues in the CDR3. Trimming removed 5 bases from V and 2 bases from J, with 25 bases in between. Germline CDR1 reads SGHKS; CDR2 reads YYEKEE (reference sequence). CDR3 loop: CASRSGGGHPILNYGYTF. The CDR3 nucleotides are TGTGCCAGCAGGAGCGGCGGGGGTCACCCAATCTTAAACTATGGCTACACCTTC.

V and J are TRBV21-1 and TRBJ2-5; the tabulated D call, TRBD1, remains unverified against the DNA. TRBV21-1 is a pseudogene locus. This CDR3 is built from 15 residues. The CDR3 DNA follows: TGTGCCAGCAGCAGCGATTGGGGGCGGTCTGAGACCCAGTACTTC. Amino acid sequence: CASSSDWGRSETQYF.

V and J are TRBV18 and TRBJ2-7; 7 nucleotides line up with TRBD2. The CDR3 runs to 15 residues. CDR1 and CDR2 (germline): KGHSH, LQKENI. The V and J ends lost 3 bases and 6 bases, in that order; junction bases with no gene match: 11. For the CDR3, the DNA is TGTGCCAGCTCACCGCCGACTAGCCTGAAGGGCGAGCAGTACTTC. Translating it yields CASSPPTSLKGEQYF.